Sequencing of this T cell receptor beta chain was carried out in a study of OX40 agonist ivuxolimab in advanced cancers. For the study at large: Each patient was given ivuxolimab into a vein every 2 weeks, at 0.01 to 10 mg/kg. Study-wide results and caveats: Specificity for antigen went undetermined in the expanded peripheral T cells. At 0.1 to 3.0 mg/kg and by week 6, CD4+ and CD8+ T cells in the blood had expanded clonally. In the 0.1-3.0 mg/kg groups, partial responders showed among the lowest expansion.

Data came from immunoSEQ multiplex PCR; TCRdb stores just in-frame clones and leaves some out. Found here are more than 95,000 clones, around 93% of them singletons; the top ten hold roughly 0.85%. As regards this clone: Its target is unknown.

The CDR3 is made up of 14 amino acids. The ends lost 6 bases at V and 5 bases at J; junction bases unmatched: 2. CDR1 and CDR2 (germline): MDHEN, SYDVKM. The chain links TRBV28 to TRBJ2-1; TRBD2 aligns across 12 bases. The specimen was CD4+ or CD8+ T cells sorted from blood, collected in a trial of the OX40 agonist ivuxolimab. The sequence was collected from an adult with an advanced solid tumor such as melanoma, head and neck, liver or kidney cancer. CDR3 in amino acids: CASSRTSGNNEQFF. In nucleotides, the CDR3 is TGTGCCAGCAGCCGGACTAGCGGGAACAATGAGCAGTTCTTC.